Each of the 2 T cell receptor beta chains below was sequenced from the same sample in a study of blood T cell repertoires in COVID-19 (dated by TCRdb to between 2020 and 2021). The receptor library was made with the immunoSEQ multiplex PCR assay. In TCRdb, the immuneACCESS table is reduced to in-frame sequences with V and J assigned. These tables do not hold every clone; where another copy was compared, an unresolved V gene accounts for under half, and the others remain unexplained. This sample gives 300,000 or so clones in total; around 90% of them show up just once. Clones ranked in the top ten supply around 6% of the sample. Sequenced input: PBMCs or T cells enriched from blood (not recorded which). These receptors came from a woman in her thirties who had recovered from COVID-19.

The chain joins TRBV5-4 to TRBJ2-1; D unresolved. Germline V gene lookup returns CDR1 SGHNT and CDR2 YYREEE (reference sequence). CDR3 size: 16 residues. Between the trimmed V and J ends, which lost 0 bases and 0 bases, there was a span of 10 bases. The CDR3, as DNA: TGTGCCAGCAGCTTGGGTTCCCCGAGCTCCTACAATGAGCAGTTCTTC. Translation: CASSLGSPSSYNEQFF.

This clone was seen a handful of times. V usage is TRBV7-3 and J usage is TRBJ2-2; D is unclear. Germline assignment: CDR1 SGHTA and CDR2 FQGTGA. Trimming cost V 4 bases and J 4 bases, with 7 bases left between them. There are 13 residues in the CDR3. The CDR3: CASSSVSTGELFF. The CDR3 DNA reads TGTGCCAGCAGCTCCGTTAGCACCGGGGAGCTGTTTTTT.